The 5 T cell receptor beta chains reported below all come from one sample, sequenced in a study of radiation and T cells in renal cell carcinoma. As to treatment: treatment-naive control, cytoreductive nephrectomy. Method: immunoSEQ multiplex PCR; TCRdb's copy keeps in-frame clones and lacks some. This sample carries approximately 12,000 clones, around 65% of them seen once, and the ten largest clones take around 20%. This material consisted of tumor tissue, taken from a patient whose treatment was nephrectomy without radiotherapy. These receptors were obtained from a woman older than 75 with renal cell carcinoma.

The rearrangement joins TRBV5-5 to TRBJ1-4, with D hard to call. The CDR3 contains 14 residues. The V gene's germline CDR1 is SGHKS and CDR2 YYEKEE (reference sequence). Trimming took 4 bases from V and 2 from J, leaving 9 bases between them. The CDR3 DNA is TGTGCCAGCAGCCTGTTGGCGACTAATGAAAAACTGTTTTTT. Protein: CASSLLATNEKLFF.

The J gene is TRBJ2-3, the V gene TRBV2, with a weak D call TRBD1 (6 bases). The CDR3 consists of 15 residues. V was trimmed by 6 bases and J by 2 bases, leaving 15 bases between them. CDR1 SNHLY and CDR2 FYNNEI come from the germline V gene. The CDR3 spells CASRMTGRYTDTQYF. CDR3 bases: TGTGCCAGCAGGATGACAGGCCGTTACACAGATACGCAGTATTTT.

This clone was seen a handful of times. The chain couples TRBV9 to TRBJ1-3; perhaps TRBD1 as D (5 bases). Trimming took off 2 bases at V and 0 bases at J, with 9 bases between the two ends. CDR1 is SGDLS and CDR2 is YYNGEE in the germline V gene. The CDR3 runs to 15 residues. The chain's CDR3 is CASSVGRDSGNTIYF. CDR3 in DNA: TGTGCCAGCAGCGTCGGCAGGGACTCTGGAAACACCATATATTTT.

The gene calls are TRBV19 and TRBJ2-2; D gene uncertain. With 7 bases removed from V and 0 bases from J, the gap between germline ends came to 9 bases. CDR1 and CDR2 from the germline V gene are LNHDA and SQIVND (reference sequence). The CDR3 loop spans 14 amino acids. In nucleotides, the CDR3 is TGTGCCAGTACCCCTACACCGAACACCGGGGAGCTGTTTTTT. It encodes CASTPTPNTGELFF.

This sequence joins TRBV19 and TRBJ1-5; 9 nucleotides line up with TRBD1. The V gene's germline CDR1 is LNHDA and CDR2 SQIVND (reference sequence). CDR3 length equals 16 residues. V was pared by 7 bases and J by 4 bases, with 11 bases of the junction left unmatched. DNA of the CDR3: TGTGCCAGTACCTTATACCCCGGGACAGGGAATCAGCCCCAGCATTTT. Translation: CASTLYPGTGNQPQHF.